The present TCR beta chain was sequenced within a study of radiotherapy plus CTLA-4 blockade in lung cancer. Treatment of patients with chemo-refractory metastatic non-small-cell lung cancer consisted of focal radiation plus CTLA-4 blockade with ipilimumab. The CDR3 has 12 residues. Between the trimmed V and J ends, which lost 4 bases and 8 bases, there was a span of 10 bases. Looked up from germline, CDR1 is SGHRS and CDR2 is YFSETQ. Sequenced by immunoSEQ multiplex PCR; TCRdb stores in-frame clones only, minus some. Found here are fewer than 70,000 clones, 79% of them singletons; the top ten hold 8% to 10%.

The clonotype originates from a human donor with non-small cell lung cancer who had a complete response to radiotherapy plus ipilimumab. The chain recombines TRBV5-1 with TRBJ2-1; D might be TRBD1 or TRBD2, each matching 6 bases. This material consisted of peripheral blood, taken from a patient treated with radiotherapy plus ipilimumab. The CDR3 nucleotides are TGCGCCAGCAGCCAAGGGGGGCATGAGCAGTTCTTC. Encoded protein: CASSQGGHEQFF.